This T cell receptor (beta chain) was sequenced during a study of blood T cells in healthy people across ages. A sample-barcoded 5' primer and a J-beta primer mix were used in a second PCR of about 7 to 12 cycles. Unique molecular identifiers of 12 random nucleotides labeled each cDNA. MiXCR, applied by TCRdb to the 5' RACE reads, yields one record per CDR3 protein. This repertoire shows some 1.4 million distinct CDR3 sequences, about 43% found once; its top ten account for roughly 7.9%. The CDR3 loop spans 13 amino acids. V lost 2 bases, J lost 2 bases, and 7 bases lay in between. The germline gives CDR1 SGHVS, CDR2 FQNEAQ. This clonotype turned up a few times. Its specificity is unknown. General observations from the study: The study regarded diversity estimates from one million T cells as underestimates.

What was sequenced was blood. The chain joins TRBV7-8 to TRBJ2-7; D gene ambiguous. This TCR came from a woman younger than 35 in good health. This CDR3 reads CASSLTPAYEQYF. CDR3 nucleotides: TGTGCCAGCAGCTTAACCCCAGCCTACGAGCAGTACTTC.